This paragraph covers one T cell receptor (beta chain) sequence. The CDR3 runs to 16 residues. Per the germline V gene, CDR1 is SEHNR and CDR2 is FQNEAQ (reference sequence). V gave up 5 bases and J gave up 4 bases; unmatched junction bases: 10. This entry comes from a study of shared clonotypes between healthy human individuals. Among the donors, all were Caucasian adults who lived in Nashville, Tennessee. For unsorted samples, genomic DNA was extracted from 80 million to 100 million PBMCs. In the authors' workflow: Owing to the provision of junction-only sequences devoid of quality scores by immunoSEQ, filtering differed. TCRdb keeps only in-frame clones here, not all; method: immunoSEQ multiplex PCR. That table is the source of V, J and clone size, and D and trimming were worked out from the DNA. The repertoire holds more than 450,000 clones, with around 79% as singletons.

Sequenced input: PBMCs. This chain joins TRBV7-9 and TRBJ2-1; TRBD1 matches 8 bases. This clonotype was sampled from a woman aged 40 to 50 in good health. Some clones in this sample may be carry-over from other donors' samples. The CDR3 nucleotides are TGTGCCAGCAGCCCCCTTGGACAGGGTTGGTACAATGAGCAGTTCTTC. As protein: CASSPLGQGWYNEQFF.